These T cell receptor beta chains were read from a single sample in a study of blood T cell repertoires in COVID-19. Clones were read by immunoSEQ multiplex PCR, and TCRdb kept only the in-frame ones, dropping some. The sample holds around 200,000 clones, about 88% seen once. Sequenced material: peripheral blood. The source of these receptors is a man aged 18 to 35 with active or convalescent COVID-19. Each CDR3 is given with its conserved first and last residue. The order of the fields is J gene, D gene, CDR3 length, V gene, clone size, CDR3 DNA, CDR3 protein. D genes are given only for firm matches. Clone size is stated in some rows and not others, as once, few, many or a class when expanded.

>TRBJ2-3|TRBD2|14|TRBV19|.
TGTGCCAGTAGTATCTCGCGGGAGCGCAATACGCAGTATTTT
CASSISRERNTQYF
>TRBJ2-3|TRBD2|14|TRBV19|few
TGTGCCAGTAACGCGGGAGATTGGACAGATACGCAGTATTTT
CASNAGDWTDTQYF
>TRBJ2-1|.|15|TRBV6-5|.
TGTGCCAGCAGCGCTGTGGTAGCGGAGTACAATGAGCAGTTCTTC
CASSAVVAEYNEQFF
>TRBJ2-3|.|14|TRBV19|once
TGTGCCAGTAGTATGTCTCTAGAGTCAGATACGCAGTATTTT
CASSMSLESDTQYF
>TRBJ2-3|TRBD1|16|TRBV23-1|.
TGCGCCAGCAGTCACCAGGGACAGGGGCTCACAGATACGCAGTATTTT
CASSHQGQGLTDTQYF
>TRBJ2-5|.|11|TRBV19|.
TGTGCCAGTAGCGGGGGAGAGACCCAGTACTTC
CASSGGETQYF
>TRBJ2-1|TRBD2|16|TRBV24-1|.
TGTGCCACCAGTGAGCGGACTAGCGGGGCCTTGAATGAGCAGTTCTTC
CATSERTSGALNEQFF
>TRBJ1-2|TRBD1|13|TRBV19|once
TGTGCCAGTACCGGGACAGTCTTGTCGGGCTACACCTTC
CASTGTVLSGYTF
>TRBJ2-3|.|14|TRBV2|.
TGTGCCAGCAGTTCGCCGACAGGCACAGATACGCAGTATTTT
CASSSPTGTDTQYF
>TRBJ2-7|TRBD2|13|TRBV6-5|.
TGTGCCACTAGGACTAGCGACTCCTACGAGCAGTACTTC
CATRTSDSYEQYF
>TRBJ1-2|.|13|TRBV6-5|.
TGTGCCAGCAGTAGGACAGTAAACTATGGCTACACCTTC
CASSRTVNYGYTF
>TRBJ1-2|.|13|TRBV6-4|few
TGTGCCAGCAGTGACAGTGGAGGCTGGGGCTACACCTTC
CASSDSGGWGYTF
>TRBJ1-2|TRBD1|15|TRBV7-2|.
TGTGCCAGCAGCCCGGACAGGGGGGAATACTATGGCTACACCTTC
CASSPDRGEYYGYTF
>TRBJ1-5|TRBD1|19|TRBV7-3|.
TGTGCCAGCAGCTTGAAATGTATCCCGGGACAGGGGGAAAGTCAGCCCCAGCATTTT
CASSLKCIPGQGESQPQHF
>TRBJ2-7|.|14|TRBV11-1|.
TGTGCCAGCAGCTACAGGTTCCAGGGGAACGAGCAGTACTTC
CASSYRFQGNEQYF
>TRBJ2-1|TRBD2|14|TRBV7-8|.
TGTGCCAGCAGCCGGACTAGCGGGAACAATGAGCAGTTCTTC
CASSRTSGNNEQFF
>TRBJ2-5|TRBD2|15|TRBV6-2/TRBV6-3|.
TGTGCCAGCAGCAAGGGTAGCGGGGGGCAAGAGACCCAGTACTTC
CASSKGSGGQETQYF
>TRBJ1-1|.|14|TRBV7-2|.
TGTGCCAGCAGACCGGTCGATCATTACACTGAAGCTTTCTTT
CASRPVDHYTEAFF
>TRBJ2-3|.|14|TRBV25-1|.
TGTGCCAGCAGTGTTACGGGTTCAATAGATACGCAGTATTTT
CASSVTGSIDTQYF
>TRBJ1-4|.|13|TRBV2|.
TGTGCCAGCAGGCTCCAGGTGGATGAAAAACTGTTTTTT
CASRLQVDEKLFF
>TRBJ2-1|TRBD2|14|TRBV3-1/TRBV3-2|.
TGTGCCAGCAGCGGACTAGCGGGGTACAATGAGCAGTTCTTC
CASSGLAGYNEQFF
>TRBJ2-7|.|13|TRBV9|medium-sized
TGTGCCAGCAGCGTAGAGGGGGAATACGAGCAGTACTTC
CASSVEGEYEQYF
>TRBJ1-6|.|14|TRBV2|few
TGTGCCAGCAGGGTCAGGGGTGATAATTCACCCCTCCACTTT
CASRVRGDNSPLHF
>TRBJ2-1|TRBD2|16|TRBV4-3|.
TGCGCCAGCAGCCAAGAAACTAGCGGCGCTTACAATGAGCAGTTCTTC
CASSQETSGAYNEQFF
>TRBJ2-3|.|14|TRBV25-1|.
TGTGCCAGCAGTTTTCTAGGGGTGGCAGATACGCAGTATTTT
CASSFLGVADTQYF
>TRBJ2-2|.|16|TRBV6-2/TRBV6-3|once
TGTGCCAGCAGTACGAGGACAGCGTCGAACACCGGGGAGCTGTTTTTT
CASSTRTASNTGELFF
>TRBJ2-2|.|14|TRBV7-9|.
TGTGCCAGCAGCTTAGCTAGCAGCACCGGGGAGCTGTTTTTT
CASSLASSTGELFF
>TRBJ2-7|.|14|TRBV7-9|.
TGTGCCAGCACGTCCATGAGGGCTACTTACGAGCAGTACTTC
CASTSMRATYEQYF
>TRBJ1-1|.|13|TRBV7-3|.
TGTGCCAGCAGCTTAAATATGGACAGTACAACTTTCTTT
CASSLNMDSTTFF
>TRBJ2-7|.|16|TRBV21-1|.
TGTGCCAGCAGCTCAGGCCTAGCGGATGTCCTGAACGAGCAGTACTTC
CASSSGLADVLNEQYF
>TRBJ1-1|.|15|TRBV30|.
TGTGCCTGGAGAACGTATTCAGGGGCTATCACTGAAGCTTTCTTT
CAWRTYSGAITEAFF
>TRBJ1-2|.|15|TRBV27|.
TGTGCCAGCAGTTTAGGTCGATACTCTAACTATGGCTACACCTTC
CASSLGRYSNYGYTF
>TRBJ1-2|.|11|TRBV30|.
TGTGCCAGTGACAGACTCTATGGCTACACCTTC
CASDRLYGYTF
>TRBJ2-7|TRBD1|14|TRBV6-5|.
TGTGCCAGCAGTTACGGGACAGGGGCCTACGAGCAGTACTTC
CASSYGTGAYEQYF
>TRBJ2-7|TRBD2|15|TRBV19|.
TGTGCCAGTAGTACTAGCGGGAGGGGTATGTACGAGCAGTACTTC
CASSTSGRGMYEQYF
>TRBJ2-1|TRBD2|16|TRBV27|.
TGTGCCAGCAGTTTGGGGACTAGCGGGAGCTACAATGAGCAGTTCTTC
CASSLGTSGSYNEQFF
>TRBJ2-1|TRBD2|15|TRBV25-1|once
TGTGCCAGCATCCAGACTAGCGGGGGCTACAATGAGCAGTTCTTC
CASIQTSGGYNEQFF
>TRBJ2-1|TRBD2|17|TRBV5-1|once
TGCGCCAGCAGCTTGGGACTAGCGCTTTCGAACGAGGTTGAGCAGTTCTTC
CASSLGLALSNEVEQFF
>TRBJ1-6|.|16|TRBV19|few
TGTGCCAGTAGTATAGCATCCCAGGGGATGGGATCACCCCTCCACTTT
CASSIASQGMGSPLHF
>TRBJ1-4|.|13|TRBV28|.
TGTGCCAGCAGTTTAGAGGCCGTTGAAAAACTGTTTTTT
CASSLEAVEKLFF
>TRBJ2-7|.|12|TRBV6-1|.
TGTGCCAGCAGTGAGGGTACAGACGAGCAGTACTTC
CASSEGTDEQYF
>TRBJ1-5|.|15|TRBV4-1|.
TGCGCCAGCAGTCCTGAACAAAACAGTAATCAGCCCCAGCATTTT
CASSPEQNSNQPQHF
>TRBJ2-1|TRBD2|19|TRBV9|.
TGTGCCAGCAGCGTAGAAGGTGGGTCTAGCGGGAGAACTTACAATGAGCAGTTCTTC
CASSVEGGSSGRTYNEQFF
>TRBJ2-2|.|18|TRBV19|.
TGTGCCAGTAGTATAGAGCGCAGGGACATCACGAACACCGGGGAGCTGTTTTTT
CASSIERRDITNTGELFF
>TRBJ1-5|TRBD1|13|TRBV2|.
TGTGCCAGCAGGGGGACAGGCAATCAGCCCCAGCATTTT
CASRGTGNQPQHF
>TRBJ1-1|TRBD1|13|TRBV7-9|.
TGTGCCAGCAGCTTACAGGGGGACACTGAAGCTTTCTTT
CASSLQGDTEAFF
>TRBJ2-1|TRBD2|15|TRBV9|.
TGTGCCAGCAGCGACCACCTGCGGGAGGTTAATGAGCAGTTCTTC
CASSDHLREVNEQFF
>TRBJ2-5|TRBD1|15|TRBV7-9|.
TGTGCCAGCAGCTTATGGGGGACAGGGGACGAGACCCAGTACTTC
CASSLWGTGDETQYF
>TRBJ2-3|.|14|TRBV27|.
TGTGCCAGCAGTTTTTTCAGTTCCACAGATACGCAGTATTTT
CASSFFSSTDTQYF
>TRBJ1-2|.|12|TRBV2|few
TGTGCCAGCAGTAGTACAGGTGGTGGCTACACCTTC
CASSSTGGGYTF